This entry concerns a single T cell receptor (beta chain). Methods used by the authors: Amplified reference gene primers provided the basis for estimating nucleated cell counts. TCRdb's table, derived via immunoSEQ multiplex PCR, lists solely in-frame clones and lacks some. The V and J calls and clone size were taken over from that table, and D and trimming were inferred from the DNA. The sample holds about 260,000 clones, about 80% seen once. This entry is derived from a study of blood T cell repertoires in COVID-19. Study in general: Donors in the United States, Italy and Spain gave samples during acute or convalescent COVID-19. T cells, B-cell-depleted T cells, or PBMCs provided the cDNA or gDNA that served as material.

The CDR3 is 13 amino acids. V was pared by 11 bases and J by 3 bases, with 16 bases between. Germline CDR1 SEHNR, CDR2 FQNEAQ (reference sequence). The V call is TRBV7-9, the J call TRBJ1-1; tentative D call: TRBD1 (6 bases). The sequence came from a woman in her forties or fifties who had recovered from COVID-19. The sample consisted of peripheral blood. CDR3 sequence reads: CACHRDVDTEAFF. The CDR3 coding sequence is TGTGCCTGCCACAGGGATGTGGACACTGAAGCTTTCTTT.